This TCR beta chain derives from a study of T cell repertoires in cytomegalovirus infection. Study findings and constraints: Cumulative frequency of public TCR beta families picked out carriers of CMV plus the relevant HLA.

The CDR3 extends over 13 amino acids. The V end lost 5 bases, the J end lost 0 bases, and 7 bases lay between the germline ends. From germline, CDR1 is SGHTA and CDR2 FQGTGA. One entry per CDR3 protein, called by TCRdb with MiXCR from the reads. In the table there are approximately 250,000 distinct CDR3 sequences, approximately 9% of which are singletons. This clonotype was observed many times. Its antigen is unknown. The sample comprised PBMCs. The sequence came from a human donor in good health (CMV status not recorded). Some clones in this sample may be carry-over from other donors' samples. The chain uses TRBV7-3 and TRBJ1-2; D is unresolved. The CDR3 region is CASSEQPNYGYTF. The CDR3 DNA reads TGTGCCAGCAGCGAACAACCTAACTATGGCTACACCTTC.